This TCR beta chain was found in a study of CD8+CD57+ T cells in acquired aplastic anemia. Investigators profiled TCR beta VDJ and CDR3 from genomic DNA template. TCRdb reanalysed the reads using MiXCR and keeps one entry per CDR3 protein. The sample shows roughly 280,000 distinct CDR3 sequences, roughly 59% of them seen only once. This CDR3 is 13 amino acids long. Germline CDR1 is LNHDA and CDR2 is SQIVND (reference sequence). Selection for sequencing was limited to patients who had shown CD8+CD57+ cell expansion by flow cytometry. Details on this clonotype: The antigen is not known. A junction end diverges from the germline sequence, so it may reflect a read error.

General study points: Simpson's diversity of CD8+ cells was not significantly different in patients compared with controls.

V usage is TRBV19 and J usage is TRBJ1-5, with D unclear. The sequencing input was sorted CD4+, CD8+, or CD8+CD57+ T cells (not recorded which) from PBMCs. This TCR was sampled from a human donor with aplastic anemia. CDR3 sequence reads: CASSVRLNQPQHF. DNA for the CDR3: TGTGCCAGTAGTGTACGGCTCAATCAACCCCAGCATTTT.